These 3 T cell receptor beta chains share one sample of origin, sequenced in a study of cytomegalovirus exposure and HLA in healthy donors. Assay: immunoSEQ multiplex PCR; the TCRdb copy retains only in-frame clones and omits some. The sample yields some 190,000 clones, around 86% seen once. Sequencing input: PBMCs. These receptors were obtained from a woman between 18 and 29 years old in good health and CMV-seronegative.

The chain joins TRBV7-3 to TRBJ2-3, with 10 nucleotides matching TRBD2. Germline CDR1 and CDR2: SGHTA and FQGTGA. The CDR3 is 17 residues long. Germline trimming cut 5 bases from V and 1 base from J; bases unmatched to any gene: 9. CDR3 sequence: CASSPTWGTSGTDTQYF. CDR3 nucleotides: TGTGCCAGCAGCCCTACGTGGGGGACTAGCGGCACAGATACGCAGTATTTT.

The chain links TRBV6-5 to TRBJ2-1, with 11 bases identical to TRBD2. V was clipped by 6 bases and J by 0 bases; unmatched bases: 1. Germline V gene lookup returns CDR1 MNHEY and CDR2 SVGAGI. CDR3 length equals 15 residues. The CDR3 DNA follows: TGTGCCAGCAGGACTAGCGGGATCTCCTACAATGAGCAGTTCTTC. Translation gives CASRTSGISYNEQFF.

V usage is TRBV7-6 and J usage is TRBJ2-1; 8 nucleotides agree with TRBD2. Trimming removed 4 bases from V and 2 bases from J; junction bases left unmatched: 25. This CDR3 contains 22 residues. Germline V gene data show CDR1 as SGHVS and CDR2 as FNYEAQ. The CDR3 protein is CASSSALPWSAGERGPYNEQFF. The DNA of the CDR3 is TGTGCCAGCAGCTCCGCCCTGCCTTGGTCAGCGGGAGAAAGGGGCCCCTACAATGAGCAGTTCTTC.